What follows describes a single T cell receptor beta chain. Antigen: not known. The data are from a study of T cell responses to AZD1222 COVID-19 vaccine. Study overall: Analyses pooled second doses at about 4 or about 12 weeks.

TCRdb keeps only in-frame clones here, not all; method: immunoSEQ multiplex PCR. The sample lists roughly 84,000 clones, around 90% seen once, with 1.5% in the top ten. Study findings and constraints: The number of AZD1222 recipients seropositive at baseline was only five or six. Mapped onto spike, vaccine-associated CD4 TCRs spanned it and were dominant at 160-218 and 743-854.

This TCR was recovered from an adult in good health. The sample consisted of peripheral blood, taken on day 0 of AZD1222 vaccination.

Here the CDR3 reads CASSVQGNTEAFF. CDR3 in DNA: TGTGCCAGCAGTGTACAGGGAAACACTGAAGCTTTCTTT. V and J are TRBV7-3 and TRBJ1-1, with a weak D call TRBD1 (6 bases). This CDR3 is built from 13 residues. Per germline, CDR1 SGHTA and CDR2 FQGTGA. Trimming stripped 6 bases from V and 2 bases from J, with 10 bases between.